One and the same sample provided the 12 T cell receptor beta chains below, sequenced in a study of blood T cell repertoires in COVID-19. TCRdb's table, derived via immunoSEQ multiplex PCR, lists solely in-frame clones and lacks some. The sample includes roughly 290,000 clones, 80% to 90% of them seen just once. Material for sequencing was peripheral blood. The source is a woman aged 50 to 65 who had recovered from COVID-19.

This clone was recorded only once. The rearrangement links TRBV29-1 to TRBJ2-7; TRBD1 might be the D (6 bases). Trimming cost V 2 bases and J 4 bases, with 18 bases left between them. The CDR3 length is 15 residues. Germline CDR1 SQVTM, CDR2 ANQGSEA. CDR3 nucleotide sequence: TGCAGCGTTGAATATCCCGGCAGGGGTGATTACGAGCAGTACTTC. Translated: CSVEYPGRGDYEQYF.

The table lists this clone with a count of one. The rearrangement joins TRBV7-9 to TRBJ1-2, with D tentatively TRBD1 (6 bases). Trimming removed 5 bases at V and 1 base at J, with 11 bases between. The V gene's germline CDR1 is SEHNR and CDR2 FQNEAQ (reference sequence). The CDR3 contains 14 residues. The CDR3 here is CASSPGDLNYGYTF. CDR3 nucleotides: TGTGCCAGCAGCCCAGGGGACCTTAACTATGGCTACACCTTC.

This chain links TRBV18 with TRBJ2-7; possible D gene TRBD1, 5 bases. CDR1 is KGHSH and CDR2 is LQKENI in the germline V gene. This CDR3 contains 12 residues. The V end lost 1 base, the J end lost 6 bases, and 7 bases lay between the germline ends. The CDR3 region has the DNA TGTGCCAGCTCACCACAGGGGTTCGAGCAGTACTTC. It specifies CASSPQGFEQYF.

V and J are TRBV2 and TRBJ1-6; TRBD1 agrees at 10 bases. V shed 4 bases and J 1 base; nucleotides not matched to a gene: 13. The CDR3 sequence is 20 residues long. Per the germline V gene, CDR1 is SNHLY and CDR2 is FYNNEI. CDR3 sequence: CASSGLGQGRLRSYNSPLHF. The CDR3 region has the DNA TGTGCCAGCAGTGGCCTGGGACAGGGGAGACTGAGGTCCTATAATTCACCCCTCCACTTT.

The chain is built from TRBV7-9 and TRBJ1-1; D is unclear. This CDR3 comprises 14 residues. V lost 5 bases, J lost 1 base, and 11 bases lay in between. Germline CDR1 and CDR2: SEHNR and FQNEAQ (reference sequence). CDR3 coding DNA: TGTGCCAGCAGCCCCGACACCAGGAACACTGAAGCTTTCTTT. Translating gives CASSPDTRNTEAFF.

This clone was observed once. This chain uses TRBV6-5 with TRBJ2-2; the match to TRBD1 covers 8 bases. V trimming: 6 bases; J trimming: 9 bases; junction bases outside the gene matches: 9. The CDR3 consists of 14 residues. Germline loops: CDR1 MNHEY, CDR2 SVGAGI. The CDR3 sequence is CASRSQGGHRELFF. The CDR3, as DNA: TGTGCCAGCAGGTCACAGGGGGGACACCGGGAGCTGTTTTTT.

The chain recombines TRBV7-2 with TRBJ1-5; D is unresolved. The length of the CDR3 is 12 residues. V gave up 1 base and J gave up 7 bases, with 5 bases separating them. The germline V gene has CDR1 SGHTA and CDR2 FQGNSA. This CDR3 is CASSLDGQPQHF. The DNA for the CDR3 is TGTGCCAGCAGCTTAGACGGGCAGCCCCAGCATTTT.

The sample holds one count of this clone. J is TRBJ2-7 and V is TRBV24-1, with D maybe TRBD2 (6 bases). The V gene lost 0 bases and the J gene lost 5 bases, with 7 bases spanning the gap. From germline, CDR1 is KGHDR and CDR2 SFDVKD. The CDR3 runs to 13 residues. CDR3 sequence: CATSDLPGDEQYF. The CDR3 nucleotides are TGTGCCACCAGTGATTTGCCGGGGGACGAGCAGTACTTC.

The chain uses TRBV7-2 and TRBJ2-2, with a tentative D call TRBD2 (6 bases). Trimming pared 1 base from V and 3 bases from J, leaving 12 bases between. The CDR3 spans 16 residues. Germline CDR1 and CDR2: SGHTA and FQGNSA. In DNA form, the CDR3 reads TGTGCCAGCAGCTTAGTTGGAGGGAGAGACACCGGGGAGCTGTTTTTT. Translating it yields CASSLVGGRDTGELFF.

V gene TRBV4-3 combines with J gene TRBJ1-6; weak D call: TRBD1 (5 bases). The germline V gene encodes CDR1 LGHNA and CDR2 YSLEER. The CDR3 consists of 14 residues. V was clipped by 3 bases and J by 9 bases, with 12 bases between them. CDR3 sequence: CASSQFRVSSPLHF. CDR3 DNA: TGCGCCAGCAGCCAGTTCAGGGTGAGTTCACCCCTCCACTTT.

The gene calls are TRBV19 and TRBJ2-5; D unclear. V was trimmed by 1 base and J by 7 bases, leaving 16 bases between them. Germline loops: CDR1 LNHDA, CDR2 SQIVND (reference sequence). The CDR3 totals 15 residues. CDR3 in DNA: TGTGCCAGTAGTATAGGCTGGCAATTAGGCGGGACCCAGTACTTC. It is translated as CASSIGWQLGGTQYF.

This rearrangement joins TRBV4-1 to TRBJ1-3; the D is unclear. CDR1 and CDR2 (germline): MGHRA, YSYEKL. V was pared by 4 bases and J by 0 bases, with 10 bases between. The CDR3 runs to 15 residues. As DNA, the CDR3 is TGCGCCAGCAGCCCGAGGCCCCGCTCTGGAAACACCATATATTTT. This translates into CASSPRPRSGNTIYF.